A single sample is the source of the 23 T cell receptor beta chains below, sequenced in a study of beta chain features in type 1 diabetes (dated by TCRdb to 2017 to 2018). Antigens of these TCRs are unknown. Study-level results and caveats: A moderate but significant shortening of TCRB CDR3 length was observed in type 1 diabetes patients in all four CD4+ subsets.

The library was prepared using the immunoSEQ multiplex PCR assay. The entire isolated RNA was reverse transcribed using the High Capacity cDNA Reverse Transcription Kit, and thus expressed TCRB transcripts were sequenced. The clones in this table, taken by TCRdb from immuneACCESS, are in-frame only. Not every clone is retained; where verified, under half of the shortfall comes from an unresolved V gene, and the cause of the rest is unknown. Recorded for this sample are approximately 600,000 clones; around 12% of them occurred a single time. Together, the top ten hold over 0.1% of the sample. Sequences were obtained from naive CD4+ T cells from blood. This sample's cell subset or site label indicates: true naive CD4+ T cells. These receptor sequences come from a man younger than 40 with type 1 diabetes.

The chain employs TRBV5-6 and TRBJ2-3; D tentatively fits TRBD1 or TRBD2 (6 bases each). Germline loops: CDR1 SGHDT, CDR2 YYEEEE. Between the trimmed V and J ends, which lost 5 bases and 2 bases, there was a span of 12 bases. The CDR3 totals 14 residues. The CDR3 loop reads CASRRRGYTDTQYF. CDR3 coding DNA: TGTGCCAGCAGACGGAGGGGGTACACAGATACGCAGTATTTT.

The chain carries TRBV12-5 and TRBJ2-2, with D possibly matching TRBD2 (5 bases). This CDR3 has 17 residues. The germline V gene has CDR1 LGHNT and CDR2 FRNRAP. V was pared by 3 bases and J by 0 bases, with 14 bases between. Here the CDR3 reads CASGFPRGAANTGELFF. DNA for the CDR3: TGTGCTAGTGGTTTTCCCCGGGGAGCGGCGAACACCGGGGAGCTGTTTTTT.

CDR3 amino acids: CASSTGVGTEAFF. CDR3 in DNA: TGTGCCAGCTCAACAGGGGTCGGGACTGAAGCTTTCTTT. The rearrangement joins TRBV18 to TRBJ1-1, with 7 bases matching TRBD1. With 5 bases clipped from V and 5 bases from J, the junction kept 5 bases outside the gene matches. This CDR3 is built from 13 residues. Germline CDR1 reads KGHSH; CDR2 reads LQKENI.

This rearrangement joins TRBV30 to TRBJ1-3; D possibly corresponds to TRBD1 (5 bases). The V end was cut by 0 bases, the J end by 0 bases, with 9 bases between. CDR3 length: 15 residues. CDR1 GTSNPN and CDR2 SVGIG come from the germline V gene (reference sequence). The CDR3 region has the DNA TGTGCCTGGAGTGTAGACAGCCTCTCTGGAAACACCATATATTTT. Its protein is CAWSVDSLSGNTIYF.

This clone was observed a few times. Here the CDR3 DNA reads TGTGCCAGCAGTGAATCGGGGCAGGTTGCTTACGAGCAGTACTTC. This sequence encodes CASSESGQVAYEQYF. V usage is TRBV2 and J usage is TRBJ2-7, with D perhaps TRBD1 or TRBD2 (5 bases each). This CDR3 has 15 residues. V was pared by 2 bases and J by 4 bases, with 15 bases between. The V gene's germline CDR1 is SNHLY and CDR2 FYNNEI.

The chain recombines TRBV4-3 with TRBJ2-3, with 7 bases fitting TRBD1. Germline-derived CDR1 and CDR2 are LGHNA and YSLEER. V was pared by 2 bases and J by 6 bases, with 5 bases of the junction left unmatched. This CDR3 has 14 residues. The CDR3: CASSQRDREDTQYF. The CDR3 DNA sequence: TGCGCCAGCAGCCAAAGGGACAGAGAGGATACGCAGTATTTT.

The chain joins TRBV19 to TRBJ2-7, with D perhaps TRBD1 (5 bases). With 5 bases removed from V and 6 bases from J, the gap between germline ends came to 14 bases. Germline V gene data show CDR1 as LNHDA and CDR2 as SQIVND (reference sequence). The CDR3 runs to 13 residues. CDR3 residues: CASSRQGQSEQYF. In nucleotides, the CDR3 is TGTGCCAGTAGTCGTCAGGGCCAGTCCGAGCAGTACTTC.

As to this clone: Other DNA variants within this sample encode the same CDR3. This sequence joins TRBV5-1 and TRBJ1-4, with 9 bases aligning to TRBD1. V shed 4 bases, J shed 0 bases, and the junction held 4 bases outside the gene matches. In germline, CDR1 is SGHRS, CDR2 YFSETQ. The CDR3 loop spans 16 amino acids. The CDR3 region is CASSGGQGATNEKLFF. In DNA, the CDR3 is TGCGCCAGCAGCGGGGGACAGGGAGCAACTAATGAAAAACTGTTTTTT.

Only one count was recorded for this clone. The V call is TRBV30, the J call TRBJ1-3; no firm D call. The CDR3 totals 15 residues. CDR1 and CDR2 from the germline V gene are GTSNPN and SVGIG (reference sequence). The V end lost 7 bases, the J end lost 0 bases, and 16 bases lay between the germline ends. CDR3 bases: TGTGCCTTAGAATCCTTAGGAGGCTCTGGAAACACCATATATTTT. Translating it yields CALESLGGSGNTIYF.

This clone was found a few times. The chain carries TRBV9 and TRBJ2-2; 8 bases map to TRBD2. CDR1 and CDR2 (germline): SGDLS, YYNGEE. With 0 bases clipped from V and 1 base from J, the junction kept 2 bases outside the gene matches. This CDR3 contains 16 residues. CDR3 sequence: CASSVELAVNTGELFF. CDR3 DNA sequence: TGTGCCAGCAGCGTAGAACTAGCGGTGAACACCGGGGAGCTGTTTTTT.

This chain joins TRBV5-4 and TRBJ1-6; D call uncertain. The CDR3 spans 14 residues. Germline values: CDR1 SGHNT, CDR2 YYREEE (reference sequence). V was cut by 4 bases and J by 8 bases, with 13 bases left in between. The CDR3 here is CASSRRTIDSPLHF. The CDR3 DNA reads as TGTGCCAGCAGCCGCCGGACTATAGATTCACCCCTCCACTTT.

V usage is TRBV19 and J usage is TRBJ2-1, with 8 bases fitting TRBD1. Germline V gene sequence: CDR1 LNHDA, CDR2 SQIVND (reference sequence). This CDR3 region has 14 residues. V lost 6 bases, J lost 11 bases, and 12 bases stayed unmatched. The CDR3 loop reads CASRTGQGRRKQFF. As DNA, the CDR3 is TGTGCCAGTAGGACAGGACAGGGAAGGAGGAAGCAGTTCTTC.

The chain links TRBV7-9 to TRBJ1-6, with 9 bases lining up with TRBD1. This CDR3 region has 15 residues. Germline V gene lookup returns CDR1 SEHNR and CDR2 FQNEAQ (reference sequence). The V segment lost 6 bases and the J segment 7 bases; nucleotides outside the gene matches: 7. The CDR3 DNA is TGTGCCAGCAGTTTTCGGGACAGGGCGAATTCACCCCTCCACTTT. It encodes CASSFRDRANSPLHF.

This clone has more than one count but fewer than ten. The rearrangement joins TRBV11-3 to TRBJ2-7; no reliable D call. Germline V CDR1 and CDR2: SGHNT, YENEEA. The V and J ends lost 4 bases and 0 bases respectively, with 4 bases between them. The CDR3 runs to 12 residues. This chain's CDR3 is CASSSYSYEQYF. As DNA, the CDR3 is TGTGCCAGCAGCTCCTACTCCTACGAGCAGTACTTC. The whole variable domain, remainder taken from reference TRBV11-3 and TRBJ2-7, is EAGVVQSPRYKIIEKKQPVAFWCNPISGHNTLYWYLQNLGQGPELLIRYENEEAVDDSQLPKDRFSAERLKGVDSTLKIQPAELGDSAVYLCASSSYSYEQYFGPGTRLTVT.

The chain carries TRBV18 and TRBJ1-2; weak D call: TRBD1 (6 bases). With 3 bases removed from V and 5 bases from J, the gap between germline ends came to 10 bases. CDR3 size: 13 residues. The germline gives CDR1 KGHSH, CDR2 LQKENI. The CDR3 DNA reads TGTGCCAGCTCACCGTTACAGGGATATGGCTACACCTTC. Translating gives CASSPLQGYGYTF.

The sample holds a few counts of this clone. CDR3 protein: CASSLTSLRGTDTQYF. For the CDR3, the DNA is TGTGCCAGCAGCCTAACTAGTCTCCGGGGCACAGATACGCAGTATTTT. The V and J genes are TRBV5-4 and TRBJ2-3; the D gene is possibly TRBD2 (5 bases). The CDR3 consists of 16 residues. Trimming took off 4 bases at V and 1 base at J, with 16 bases between the two ends. CDR1 SGHNT and CDR2 YYREEE come from the germline V gene (reference sequence). Together with reference TRBV5-4 and TRBJ2-3, the CDR3 gives the full variable domain: ETGVTQSPTHLIKTRGQQVTLRCSSQSGHNTVSWYQQALGQGPQFIFQYYREEENGRGNFPPRFSGLQFPNYSSELNVNALELDDSALYLCASSLTSLRGTDTQYFGPGTRLTVL.

This clone was observed a handful of times. Written as DNA, the CDR3 is TGTGCCAGCAGCTTGGCGTGGGGAGCTAACTATGGCTACACCTTC. Protein sequence: CASSLAWGANYGYTF. The J gene is TRBJ1-2, the V gene TRBV5-5; no definite D call. The CDR3 consists of 15 residues. V dropped 0 bases and J dropped 0 bases, with 9 bases sitting between them. CDR1 is SGHKS, CDR2 YYEKEE, per germline (reference sequence).

V and J are TRBV28 and TRBJ1-5, with 10 bases fitting TRBD1. The CDR3 is made up of 15 amino acids. Germline CDR1 reads MDHEN; CDR2 reads SYDVKM. V was clipped by 3 bases and J by 5 bases; unmatched bases: 4. The CDR3 region is CASSFRQGAHQPQHF. The CDR3 region has the DNA TGTGCCAGCAGTTTTCGACAGGGGGCGCATCAGCCCCAGCATTTT. The full variable domain, rest sourced from reference TRBV28 and TRBJ1-5, is DVKVTQSSRYLVKRTGEKVFLECVQDMDHENMFWYRQDPGLGLRLIYFSYDVKMKEKGDIPEGYSVSREKKERFSLILESASTNQTSMYLCASSFRQGAHQPQHFGDGTRLSIL.

The chain uses TRBV7-9 and TRBJ2-1; 10 bases match TRBD2. V dropped 5 bases and J dropped 8; count of bases not matched to a gene: 9. Germline assignment: CDR1 SEHNR and CDR2 FQNEAQ (reference sequence). The CDR3 has 15 residues. CDR3 DNA sequence: TGTGCCAGCAGCCCAACTAGCGGGGCGCTGGATGAGCAGTTCTTC. It translates to CASSPTSGALDEQFF.

This clone was seen only a few times. The V call is TRBV19, the J call TRBJ2-7, with D unclear. Per the germline V gene, CDR1 is LNHDA and CDR2 is SQIVND (reference sequence). Between the trimmed V and J ends, which lost 4 bases and 0 bases, there was a span of 7 bases. The CDR3 totals 13 residues. The CDR3: CASSTSDSYEQYF. CDR3 in DNA: TGTGCCAGTAGTACCTCAGACTCCTACGAGCAGTACTTC.

V gene TRBV7-8 combines with J gene TRBJ1-4; 7 bases fit TRBD1. CDR3 size: 15 residues. CDR1 and CDR2 (germline): SGHVS, FQNEAQ. V gave up 5 bases and J gave up 3 bases; unmatched junction bases: 6. The CDR3 nucleotides are TGTGCCAGCAGCCCACCCGGGACAGCTAATGAAAAACTGTTTTTT. This translates into CASSPPGTANEKLFF.

There are a few counts of this clone. The gene calls are TRBV25-1 and TRBJ1-6; D gene ambiguous. The CDR3 length is 13 residues. V shed 8 bases and J shed 8 bases, with 13 bases lying between them. Germline loops: CDR1 MGHDK, CDR2 SYGVNS. CDR3 sequence (DNA): TGTGCCAGCGAGTTGACGGAGGATTCACCCCTCCACTTT. This sequence encodes CASELTEDSPLHF.

As to this clone: The same CDR3 is also encoded by other DNA sequences in this sample. The chain combines TRBV7-2 with TRBJ1-5; D may be TRBD1 (6 bases). The V gene lost 4 bases and the J gene lost 6 bases, with 13 bases spanning the gap. From germline, CDR1 is SGHTA and CDR2 FQGNSA. This CDR3 spans 14 amino acids. The CDR3 is CASSSQGRGQPQHF. The CDR3 DNA sequence: TGTGCCAGCAGCTCACAGGGACGTGGTCAGCCCCAGCATTTT.